Each of the 14 T cell receptor beta chains below was sequenced from the same sample in a study of T cells expressing NK-cell markers. Following a re-call of the 5' RACE reads, TCRdb has one entry per CDR3 protein and lacks DNA. The sample includes 350,000 to 400,000 distinct CDR3 sequences. Sequenced: blood T cells: a sorted CD56 or NKG2C T cell subset, CD4+ or CD8+ T cells, or bulk PBMC T cells (not recorded which). The receptors originated from a woman aged 45 to 65 in good health.

This sequence joins TRBV12-3 or TRBV12-4 and TRBJ2-7. The CDR3 runs to 13 residues. The CDR3 loop reads CASGLAGTYEQYF.

This CDR3 reads CASSLTETYEQYF. This chain uses TRBV5-1 with TRBJ2-7. Germline CDR1 is SGHRS and CDR2 is YFSETQ. The CDR3 is 13 amino acids.

This chain uses TRBV20-1 with TRBJ2-5; the D call of TRBD2 rests on TCRdb alone, since no DNA is present to check it. The CDR3 consists of 17 residues. The germline V gene encodes CDR1 DFQATT and CDR2 SNEGSKA (reference sequence). CDR3 in amino acids: CSASAGLAGLLQETQYF.

The V gene is TRBV5-1, the J gene TRBJ2-5; no DNA is available, so the TRBD1 call from TCRdb remains unchecked. CDR1 and CDR2 from the germline V gene are SGHRS and YFSETQ. The CDR3 is 16 amino acids. The CDR3 spells CASSLNQGAPQETQYF.

V and J are TRBV6-1 and TRBJ1-1; TCRdb lists TRBD1, though no DNA is available to test this call. This CDR3 is built from 13 residues. Per germline, CDR1 MNHNS and CDR2 SASEGT. The CDR3 reads CASEQGGLPEAFF.

The V and J genes are TRBV4-1 and TRBJ1-4; TCRdb indicates TRBD1, and absent DNA this call remains unverified. The CDR3 loop spans 16 amino acids. Germline V CDR1 and CDR2: MGHRA, YSYEKL. CDR3 protein: CASSLGQGAGNEKLFF.

The gene calls are TRBV10-3 and TRBJ2-2; TCRdb outputs TRBD1, but without DNA this stays unchecked. Germline V gene sequence: CDR1 ENHRY, CDR2 SYGVKD. CDR3 length equals 15 residues. The CDR3 is CAIRTGTGASGELFF.

The chain combines TRBV7-2 with TRBJ2-1; TCRdb names TRBD2, which stays unverified in the absence of DNA. This CDR3 contains 15 residues. Germline values: CDR1 SGHTA, CDR2 FQGNSA. CDR3 amino acids: CASSITSGNGNEQFF. The variable domain in full, with the rest retrieved from reference TRBV7-2 and TRBJ2-1, is GAGVSQSPSNKVTEKGKDVELRCDPISGHTALYWYRQSLGQGLEFLIYFQGNSAPDKSGLPSDRFSAERTGGSVSTLTIQRTQQEDSAVYLCASSITSGNGNEQFFGPGTRLTVL.

The J gene is TRBJ2-4, the V gene TRBV12-3 or TRBV12-4; TCRdb proposes TRBD1, but this gene call is untestable without DNA. The CDR3 has 12 amino acids. The CDR3: CASSSLPGTSYF.

V gene TRBV4-2 combines with J gene TRBJ1-4; TCRdb picks TRBD1, but there is no DNA to check that call. This CDR3 has 16 residues. The germline gives CDR1 LGHNA, CDR2 YNFKEQ. The CDR3 here is CASSQEGRGRRKTPLF.

The J gene is TRBJ2-1, the V gene TRBV20-1; TCRdb's assignment of TRBD2 cannot be checked, as there is no DNA. Germline lookup yields CDR1 DFQATT and CDR2 SNEGSKA (reference sequence). This CDR3 spans 14 amino acids. The CDR3 loop is CSARDRASGTEQFF.

This CDR3 reads CASSDGTLGNQPQHF. This sequence joins TRBV6-6 and TRBJ1-5; TCRdb designates TRBD1, a call that cannot be tested without DNA. Germline assignment: CDR1 MNHNY and CDR2 SVGAGI (reference sequence). The CDR3 is 15 residues long.

The V and J genes are TRBV20-1 and TRBJ1-5; TCRdb's assignment of TRBD1 cannot be checked, as there is no DNA. The CDR3 length is 14 residues. Germline V gene data show CDR1 as DFQATT and CDR2 as SNEGSKA (reference sequence). CDR3 protein: CSASSGFANQPQHF.

This rearrangement joins TRBV14 to TRBJ1-1. Germline-derived CDR1 and CDR2 are SGHDN and FVKESK. This CDR3 has 12 amino acids. The CDR3 loop reads CASSRTIFEAFF.